This T cell receptor (beta chain) emerged from a study of OX40 agonist ivuxolimab in advanced cancers. Study-wide points: CD8+ T cells (on average) carried more expanded clones than CD4+ T cells.

Concerning this clone: Its specificity is unknown.

Libraries were prepared by immunoSEQ multiplex PCR; TCRdb keeps only in-frame clonotypes and omits some of them. The sample shows nearly 60,000 clones, approximately 80% of them seen only once. The CDR3 runs 14 residues. The TCR was taken from an adult with an advanced solid tumor such as melanoma, head and neck, liver or kidney cancer. V is TRBV21-1 and J is TRBJ1-2. TRBV21-1 is a pseudogene locus. Source: CD4+ or CD8+ T cells sorted from blood, taken in a trial of the OX40 agonist ivuxolimab. In nucleotides, the CDR3 is TGTGCCAGCAGCAAAGGCGAGGGTGACTATGGCTACACCTTC. Its translation: CASSKGEGDYGYTF.